A selection of T cell receptor beta chains follows, all from one sample in a study of blood T cells in healthy people across ages. One entry per CDR3 protein, called by TCRdb with MiXCR from the 5' RACE reads. The sample has under 800,000 distinct CDR3 sequences; roughly two fifths are singletons. Input material: blood. These receptors were collected from an older woman in good health. The conserved cysteine and the conserved F or W are not part of the CDR3 here. Fields, in order: J gene, V gene, D gene, CDR3 length, CDR3 protein. D genes are given only for firm matches.

>TRBJ2-3|TRBV2|-|15
ASSAGLGMNGGDTQY
>TRBJ2-7|TRBV28|-|11
ASWAGTLGEQY
>TRBJ2-7|TRBV6-1|-|13
ASSEAGGMIYEQY
>TRBJ2-7|TRBV7-3|TRBD2|13
ASSLTSGSWDEQY
>TRBJ2-1|TRBV11-3|TRBD2|9
ASSSGLEKF
>TRBJ2-1|TRBV29-1|-|11
SVGRLGSRGQF
>TRBJ2-3|TRBV24-1|-|12
ATSPSRDTDTQY
>TRBJ1-1|TRBV6-5|TRBD1|13
ASRASGTGNTEAF
>TRBJ2-7|TRBV6-1|TRBD2|11
ASDARGAYEQY
>TRBJ2-1|TRBV4-2|-|14
ASSQDMTGVYNEQF
>TRBJ2-3|TRBV20-1|-|12
SARFPSSTDTQY
>TRBJ2-1|TRBV5-1|-|15
ASSPTLGDSSYNEQF
>TRBJ1-3|TRBV4-3|TRBD1|16
ASSRGSGPGQIGNTIY
>-|TRBV3-1|TRBD2|11
ASSQLGRGEQY
>TRBJ2-3|TRBV5-6|-|13
ASSLGLNRADTQY
>TRBJ2-1|TRBV6-6|-|11
ASSRGDTARQF
>-|TRBV29-1|TRBD2|11
SVPGTSGIEQY
>TRBJ1-5|TRBV2|-|11
ASNLDRDQPQH
>TRBJ2-1|TRBV20-1|-|14
SANPSSDYSYNEQF
>-|TRBV4-2|TRBD1|12
ASSQPGQANEQY
>TRBJ2-3|TRBV10-3|-|12
AISDSSAADTQY
>TRBJ2-7|TRBV28|-|10
ASSFIEYEQY
>TRBJ2-2|TRBV5-1|-|13
ASSFRDPNTGELF
>TRBJ2-5|TRBV18|-|14
ASSPRHGGVEETQY
>TRBJ1-3|TRBV12-3/TRBV12-4|-|10
ASRPGGNTIY
>TRBJ2-7|TRBV15|-|13
ATSARTDFSYEQY
>TRBJ2-5|TRBV5-1|TRBD2|11
ATSGGPQETQY
>TRBJ1-2|TRBV3-1|TRBD1|11
ASSPRGTAGYT
>TRBJ2-3|TRBV29-1|-|12
SVPTPENADTQY
>TRBJ2-5|TRBV3-1|TRBD2|11
ASSPRASGGVY
>TRBJ2-7|TRBV20-1|TRBD2|12
SDLAGDPPYEQY
>TRBJ2-3|TRBV29-1|-|12
SGRAGQSTDTQY